This TCR beta chain is from a study of control samples from healthy donors and cancer patients (dated by TCRdb to 2018 to 2021). Concerning this clone itself: Its antigen target is currently unknown. Nothing much larger sits one base from this clone, and base qualities are not available.

Libraries were made using the immunoSEQ multiplex PCR assay. Here the immuneACCESS table is served through TCRdb, limited to in-frame sequences with V and J called. Missing clones are a known gap in these copies; in checked studies unresolved V genes cover under half, and the rest lacks a known reason. Recorded for this sample are some 140,000 clones; over 85% of them occurred a single time. Approximately 11% of the sample is held by the ten biggest clonotypes. The sequenced material came from blood. The receptor's source is a man aged 25-45 years in good health.

The CDR3 corresponds to CASSFRGGGNQPQHF. The DNA sequence is given as TGTGCCAGCAGTTTCCGCGGGGGCGGCAATCAGCCCCAGCATTTT. The rearrangement combines TRBV28 with TRBJ1-5; the D region possibly corresponds to TRBD1 (6 bases align). Including the terminal cysteine and phenylalanine, the CDR3 comprises 15 residues. The sequence is cut down to CDR3 DNA, 45 bases in frame from base 1. Based on the germline V gene, the CDR1 and CDR2 sequences are MDHEN and SYDVKM. V and J are truncated by 3 bases and 2 bases respectively, leaving an intervening sequence of 11 bases.